This TCR beta chain was found in a study of T cell repertoires in cytomegalovirus infection. Study conclusions and caveats: There were carriers of CMV plus the relevant HLA, and cumulative public TCR beta family frequency identified them.

V dropped 3 bases and J dropped 1 base, with 16 bases sitting between them. CDR1 is SGHTA, CDR2 FQGNSA, per germline. The CDR3 loop spans 17 amino acids. This clonotype was observed many times. The antigen is undetermined. Via MiXCR, TCRdb re-called the reads, giving one row per CDR3 protein. The repertoire has around 270,000 distinct CDR3 sequences, roughly 9.1% of them found once; the top ten carry more than 13%. This TCR was recovered from a human donor in good health (CMV status not recorded). Some clones in this sample may be carry-over from other donors' samples. The sample consisted of PBMCs. The chain has TRBV7-2 and TRBJ1-5, with D possibly being TRBD1 (5 bases). The CDR3: CASSFRDPGGSNQPQHF. The CDR3 bases are TGTGCCAGCAGCTTCCGGGACCCGGGGGGGAGCAATCAGCCCCAGCATTTT.